This T cell receptor beta chain was captured in a study of response to subunit inactivated influenza vaccine. Study-level results: Each seasonal influenza vaccination recruits few new T cells, the authors suggested.

Each CDR3 protein is one row after TCRdb ran MiXCR on the RT-PCR reads. The sample records hundreds of thousands of distinct CDR3 sequences, less than 20% being singletons. To note about this clonotype: Its antigen is not known.

CDR1 and CDR2 from the germline V gene are SGHDT and YYEEEE. CDR3 length equals 17 residues. V was pared by 3 bases and J by 0 bases, with 10 bases of the junction left unmatched. The TCR comes from a middle-aged man who received an inactivated influenza vaccine. The rearrangement joins TRBV5-6 to TRBJ2-7, with 9 nucleotides matching TRBD2. The source material was PBMCs from blood, sampled roughly 5 days after vaccination. The CDR3 spells CASSSSSGIWSSYEQYF. CDR3 sequence (DNA): TGTGCCAGCAGCTCCTCTAGCGGGATATGGAGCTCCTACGAGCAGTACTTC.